The clone carrying this T cell receptor (beta chain) occurred once. TCRdb's copy holds only in-frame clones and misses some; the assay was immunoSEQ multiplex PCR. Among 120,000 to 150,000 clones, approximately 86% were seen once, and the ten largest hold 15% to 20%. The V segment lost 3 bases and the J segment 4 bases; nucleotides outside the gene matches: 16. This CDR3 region has 17 residues. The V gene's germline CDR1 is GTSNPN and CDR2 SVGIG (reference sequence). The data belong to a study of radiation and T cells in renal cell carcinoma. Time point indicated: blood 4 weeks post-SBRT, at nephrectomy. Regarding treatment: 15 Gy SBRT to primary tumor, nephrectomy 4 weeks later.

The specimen was blood, collected from a patient whose treatment included radiotherapy and nephrectomy. The clonotype was recovered from a woman aged 45 to 65 with renal cell carcinoma. The gene calls are TRBV30 and TRBJ2-7, with TRBD1 identical over 9 bases. The CDR3 here is CAWSNPPGQGKGYEQYF. CDR3 in DNA: TGTGCCTGGAGCAACCCTCCGGGACAGGGTAAGGGGTACGAGCAGTACTTC.